One and the same sample provided the 32 T cell receptor beta chains below, sequenced in a study of shared clonotypes between healthy human individuals. Only in-frame clones appear in the TCRdb table, and some are missing; sequencing was by immunoSEQ multiplex PCR. The sample includes roughly 1,600,000 clones, 98% of them seen just once. The source material was naive CD4+ T cells sorted from blood. This sample's subset: CD45RA+ positively selected. The receptors were sampled from a man aged 25-40 years in good health.

J is TRBJ2-7 and V is TRBV5-1; D perhaps matches TRBD2 (6 bases). V lost 5 bases, J lost 6 bases, and 12 bases lay in between. The CDR3 totals 12 residues. Germline CDR1 and CDR2: SGHRS and YFSETQ. CDR3 DNA sequence: TGCGCCAGCAGGGAACCTAGCGCCGAGCAGTACTTC. Protein product: CASREPSAEQYF.

The V and J genes are TRBV10-1 and TRBJ2-3; TRBD2 matches 9 bases. The CDR3 is 18 amino acids. Germline V gives CDR1 WNHNN, CDR2 SYGVQD (reference sequence). After removal of 11 bases from V and 0 bases from J, the junction contained 18 bases not matched to a gene. For the CDR3, the DNA is TGCGCCGGGCCCGTCCGCGGGAGGGCCCGTTTAAGCACAGATACGCAGTATTTT. Translating it yields CAGPVRGRARLSTDTQYF.

This clone appeared once. The rearrangement links TRBV5-1 to TRBJ1-2, with D possibly being TRBD1 (5 bases). CDR3 length equals 14 residues. Germline V gene sequence: CDR1 SGHRS, CDR2 YFSETQ. The V gene lost 3 bases and the J gene lost 5 bases, with 14 bases spanning the gap. DNA for the CDR3: TGCGCCAGCAGCTGGGGAACACAGGAATATGGCTACACCTTC. Its translation is CASSWGTQEYGYTF.

The chain is built from TRBV29-1 and TRBJ2-7, with TRBD2 identical over 13 bases. The length of the CDR3 is 13 residues. CDR1 is SQVTM, CDR2 ANQGSEA, per germline. Trimming cost V 6 bases and J 4 bases; bases outside gene matches: 3. The CDR3 spells CSVTSGRVYEQYF. The CDR3 DNA reads TGCAGCGTCACTAGCGGGAGGGTATACGAGCAGTACTTC.

V gene TRBV2 combines with J gene TRBJ2-7; perhaps TRBD1 as D (5 bases). V was clipped by 7 bases and J by 5 bases, with 12 bases between them. The CDR3 extends over 12 amino acids. The germline gives CDR1 SNHLY, CDR2 FYNNEI. CDR3 bases: TGTGCCAGCAAAGGGGATGGCCACGAGCAGTACTTC. The encoded protein is CASKGDGHEQYF.

The chain combines TRBV19 with TRBJ1-2; D ambiguous. Trimming stripped 5 bases from V and 3 bases from J, with 7 bases between. CDR1 LNHDA and CDR2 SQIVND come from the germline V gene (reference sequence). The CDR3 has 12 amino acids. DNA of the CDR3: TGTGCCAGTAGTCCGCTCTACTATGGCTACACCTTC. Protein sequence: CASSPLYYGYTF.

The V call is TRBV5-4, the J call TRBJ2-1; perhaps TRBD1 as D (6 bases). Germline lookup yields CDR1 SGHNT and CDR2 YYREEE (reference sequence). CDR3 size: 15 residues. The V and J ends lost 4 bases and 8 bases respectively, with 19 bases between them. DNA of the CDR3: TGTGCCAGCAGCGTCGGGACAACCCCAAGCTATGAGCAGTTCTTC. It encodes CASSVGTTPSYEQFF.

J is TRBJ1-5 and V is TRBV4-2; TRBD1 is a possible D gene (5 bases). V was shortened by 0 bases and J by 6 bases, with 12 bases between the two germline ends. This CDR3 contains 15 residues. The germline V gene encodes CDR1 LGHNA and CDR2 YNFKEQ. CDR3 amino acids: CASSQDRQGPQPQHF. The CDR3 nucleotides read TGTGCCAGCAGCCAAGATCGCCAGGGCCCTCAGCCCCAGCATTTT.

The J gene is TRBJ2-1, the V gene TRBV19; the D is unclear. Trimming removed 5 bases at V and 3 bases at J, with 14 bases between. Germline-derived CDR1 and CDR2 are LNHDA and SQIVND (reference sequence). The CDR3 consists of 15 residues. CDR3 loop: CASSRIGNLYNEQFF. The CDR3 nucleotides are TGTGCCAGTAGTCGGATAGGGAACCTCTACAATGAGCAGTTCTTC.

The chain carries TRBV14 and TRBJ2-1; 7 nucleotides match TRBD2. This CDR3 has 13 residues. The germline gives CDR1 SGHDN, CDR2 FVKESK. CDR3 nucleotides: TGTGCTAGTAGCGGGTCCTTATACAATGAGCAGTTCTTC. It is translated as CASSGSLYNEQFF.

The rearrangement uses TRBV15 and TRBJ2-1, with a weak D call TRBD1 (5 bases). The CDR3 runs to 15 residues. The V gene's germline CDR1 is LNHNV and CDR2 YYDKDF (reference sequence). V lost 0 bases and J 5 bases, leaving 11 bases between the germline ends. CDR3 protein: CATSRDRAGNNEQFF. The CDR3 coding sequence is TGTGCCACCAGCAGAGATCGGGCAGGGAACAATGAGCAGTTCTTC.

The chain couples TRBV18 to TRBJ2-3, with a weak D call TRBD1 (5 bases). Germline V CDR1 and CDR2: KGHSH, LQKENI. Trimming took off 2 bases at V and 2 bases at J, with 14 bases between the two ends. There are 16 residues in the CDR3. For the CDR3, the DNA is TGTGCCAGCTCACCAGAACAGGTTACCCACACAGATACGCAGTATTTT. Translated: CASSPEQVTHTDTQYF.

This sequence joins TRBV27 and TRBJ2-7; 10 bases map to TRBD1. Trimming took 6 bases from V and 3 from J; bases not matched to a gene: 5. This CDR3 region has 14 residues. CDR1 MNHEY and CDR2 SMNVEV come from the germline V gene (reference sequence). CDR3 bases: TGTGCCAGCAGCGGGGACAGGGGTTTCTACGAGCAGTACTTC. This codes for CASSGDRGFYEQYF.

This rearrangement joins TRBV5-1 to TRBJ2-3, with 8 nucleotides matching TRBD1. This CDR3 comprises 13 residues. V dropped 4 bases and J dropped 7; count of bases not matched to a gene: 5. The germline gives CDR1 SGHRS, CDR2 YFSETQ. The CDR3 here is CASSRDRGHTQYF. The CDR3 bases are TGCGCCAGCAGCCGCGACAGGGGTCATACGCAGTATTTT.

This chain links TRBV13 with TRBJ2-2; maybe TRBD1 (6 bases). Germline CDR1 and CDR2: PRHDT and FYEKMQ (reference sequence). This CDR3 comprises 14 residues. The V end lost 7 bases, the J end lost 7 bases, and 16 bases lay between the germline ends. CDR3 amino acids: CASTPVRGIGELFF. CDR3 sequence (DNA): TGTGCCAGCACTCCGGTCAGGGGAATCGGGGAGCTGTTTTTT.

The J gene is TRBJ2-2, the V gene TRBV10-3; 7 positions agree with TRBD1. The V gene's germline CDR1 is ENHRY and CDR2 SYGVKD. The CDR3 runs to 15 residues. V lost 5 bases to trimming and J lost 0 bases; unmatched junction nucleotides: 3. The DNA for the CDR3 is TGTGCCATCAGTCCACAGGGGACGAACACCGGGGAGCTGTTTTTT. It specifies CAISPQGTNTGELFF.

Concerning this clone itself: The identical CDR3 is also encoded by other nucleotide sequences in the sample. The rearrangement links TRBV5-4 to TRBJ2-3, with 8 positions matching TRBD2. The CDR3 is 15 residues long. V was clipped by 1 base and J by 4 bases; unmatched bases: 5. The germline V gene has CDR1 SGHNT and CDR2 YYREEE (reference sequence). The chain's CDR3 is CASSLSGSRADTQYF. The DNA for the CDR3 is TGTGCCAGCAGCTTGAGCGGGAGTCGGGCAGATACGCAGTATTTT.

Comments on this clone: Other DNA sequences in this sample translate to the same CDR3. The chain couples TRBV9 to TRBJ2-7, with TRBD2 matching 7 bases. The V and J ends lost 0 bases and 3 bases, in that order; junction bases with no gene match: 3. Germline V lookup: CDR1 SGDLS, CDR2 YYNGEE. This CDR3 is 14 amino acids long. CDR3 in DNA: TGTGCCAGCAGCGTAGGTTCGGGGGGCTACGAGCAGTACTTC. This translates into CASSVGSGGYEQYF. The full variable domain, rest sourced from reference TRBV9 and TRBJ2-7, is DSGVTQTPKHLITATGQRVTLRCSPRSGDLSVYWYQQSLDQGLQFLIQYYNGEERAKGNILERFSAQQFPDLHSELNLSSLELGDSALYFCASSVGSGGYEQYFGPGTRLTVT.

The chain has TRBV5-4 and TRBJ2-1, with D perhaps TRBD1 (5 bases). The CDR3 consists of 14 residues. Germline CDR1 SGHNT, CDR2 YYREEE (reference sequence). Trimming left V 1 base short and J 7 bases short, with 12 bases between. CDR3 DNA sequence: TGTGCCAGCAGCTTGAGGGGCCCCGGGAATGAGCAGTTCTTC. This codes for CASSLRGPGNEQFF.

The chain recombines TRBV7-9 with TRBJ1-1; no clear D gene. The CDR3 length is 18 residues. Per germline, CDR1 SEHNR and CDR2 FQNEAQ (reference sequence). The V gene lost 6 bases and the J gene lost 2 bases, with 25 bases spanning the gap. The CDR3: CASSPLASPAIFNTEAFF. CDR3 nucleotides: TGTGCCAGCAGTCCCTTAGCCTCCCCGGCCATTTTTAACACTGAAGCTTTCTTT.

The V call is TRBV11-2, the J call TRBJ2-2; 8 bases match TRBD1. The germline V gene has CDR1 SGHAT and CDR2 FQNNGV. The CDR3 has 15 amino acids. After removal of 5 bases from V and 3 bases from J, the junction contained 5 bases not matched to a gene. DNA for the CDR3: TGTGCCAGCAGCAACCGGACAGGGCACACCGGGGAGCTGTTTTTT. Translation: CASSNRTGHTGELFF.

The chain joins TRBV11-3 to TRBJ2-1; 8 positions agree with TRBD2. V dropped 2 bases and J dropped 0; count of bases not matched to a gene: 0. The CDR3 loop spans 15 amino acids. The germline V gene has CDR1 SGHNT and CDR2 YENEEA. The CDR3 sequence is CASSLRGGSYNEQFF. CDR3 nucleotide sequence: TGTGCCAGCAGCTTACGGGGGGGCTCCTACAATGAGCAGTTCTTC.

The chain employs TRBV7-9 and TRBJ2-1; no firm D call. This CDR3 is 14 amino acids long. The germline V and J ends were trimmed by 0 bases and 2 bases, with 5 bases remaining between them. In germline, CDR1 is SEHNR, CDR2 FQNEAQ (reference sequence). CDR3 sequence (DNA): TGTGCCAGCAGCTTAGCAACTGCCTACAATGAGCAGTTCTTC. The encoded protein is CASSLATAYNEQFF.

The rearrangement joins TRBV7-9 to TRBJ2-7, with D unclear. The V gene's germline CDR1 is SEHNR and CDR2 FQNEAQ (reference sequence). The CDR3 sequence is 13 residues long. The germline V and J ends were trimmed by 7 bases and 3 bases, with 13 bases remaining between them. CDR3 loop: CASTPRSGYEQYF. The CDR3 DNA reads TGTGCCAGCACTCCCCGCAGTGGCTACGAGCAGTACTTC.

This rearrangement joins TRBV11-1 to TRBJ2-1; TRBD1 might be the D (5 bases). This CDR3 contains 13 residues. CDR1 is SGHAT and CDR2 is FQDESV in the germline V gene (reference sequence). The germline V and J ends were trimmed by 1 base and 5 bases, with 6 bases remaining between them. As DNA, the CDR3 is TGTGCCAGCAGCTTAGGACAGAACAATGAGCAGTTCTTC. Translating gives CASSLGQNNEQFF. The full variable domain, with the rest looked up from reference TRBV11-1 and TRBJ2-1, is EAEVAQSPRYKITEKSQAVAFWCDPISGHATLYWYRQILGQGPELLVQFQDESVVDDSQLPKDRFSAERLKGVDSTLKIQPAELGDSAMYLCASSLGQNNEQFFGPGTRLTVL.

The chain employs TRBV9 and TRBJ1-5; 10 positions agree with TRBD1. The V and J ends lost 3 bases and 4 bases, in that order; junction bases with no gene match: 4. The CDR3 is 15 residues long. Germline V gives CDR1 SGDLS, CDR2 YYNGEE. This CDR3 reads CASSAGTGVNQPQHF. The CDR3 coding sequence is TGTGCCAGCAGCGCCGGGACAGGGGTAAATCAGCCCCAGCATTTT.

V gene TRBV5-3 combines with J gene TRBJ1-1, with a possible D match to TRBD1 (5 bases). TRBV5-3 is labeled an ORF, and its function is uncertain. Trimming pared 0 bases from V and 5 bases from J, leaving 5 bases between. The CDR3 length is 12 residues. CDR3 sequence reads: CARSLGQTEAFF. CDR3 DNA sequence: TGTGCCAGAAGCTTGGGACAGACTGAAGCTTTCTTT.

V and J are TRBV7-2 and TRBJ1-2, with D possibly being TRBD1 (6 bases). This CDR3 is built from 15 residues. V lost 3 bases and J 8 bases, leaving 19 bases between the germline ends. Germline V lookup: CDR1 SGHTA, CDR2 FQGNSA. The CDR3 sequence is CASSFNRVRGLGYTF. The CDR3 DNA reads as TGTGCCAGCAGCTTCAACAGGGTGAGAGGTTTGGGCTACACCTTC. Variable domain in full (rest from reference TRBV7-2 and TRBJ1-2): GAGVSQSPSNKVTEKGKDVELRCDPISGHTALYWYRQSLGQGLEFLIYFQGNSAPDKSGLPSDRFSAERTGGSVSTLTIQRTQQEDSAVYLCASSFNRVRGLGYTFGSGTRLTVV.

As concerns this clone: Other DNA variants within this sample encode the same CDR3. V is TRBV11-2 and J is TRBJ2-3; D is undetermined. This CDR3 has 13 amino acids. The V end was cut by 1 base, the J end by 3 bases, with 5 bases between. CDR1 and CDR2 (germline): SGHAT, FQNNGV. CDR3 sequence: CASSLAGTDTQYF. CDR3 in DNA: TGTGCCAGCAGCTTAGCTGGGACAGATACGCAGTATTTT.

This clone occurred once. The CDR3 here is CASSISAGGVYEQYF. The DNA for the CDR3 is TGTGCCAGTAGTATCTCGGCAGGGGGAGTCTACGAGCAGTACTTC. The V gene is TRBV19, the J gene TRBJ2-7, with TRBD1 identical over 7 bases. The CDR3 spans 15 residues. V lost 3 bases and J lost 3; bases outside the gene matches: 8. Germline assignment: CDR1 LNHDA and CDR2 SQIVND (reference sequence).

The rearrangement joins TRBV2 to TRBJ1-5; D call uncertain. The CDR3 length is 14 residues. V lost 6 bases and J lost 4, with 13 bases in between. Germline V gene sequence: CDR1 SNHLY, CDR2 FYNNEI. CDR3 sequence: CASSPSRINQPQHF. In DNA, the CDR3 is TGTGCCAGCAGCCCCTCGAGGATTAATCAGCCCCAGCATTTT.

In its sample, this clone was seen once. The rearrangement joins TRBV5-1 to TRBJ2-5; 10 nucleotides match TRBD1. There are 20 residues in the CDR3. Trimming cost V 1 base and J 5 bases; bases outside gene matches: 20. In germline, CDR1 is SGHRS, CDR2 YFSETQ. The CDR3 DNA sequence: TGCGCCAGCAGCTTGCCCACCCTGGCCCTGGGGGACAGGGGCCACGAGACCCAGTACTTC. This translates into CASSLPTLALGDRGHETQYF.